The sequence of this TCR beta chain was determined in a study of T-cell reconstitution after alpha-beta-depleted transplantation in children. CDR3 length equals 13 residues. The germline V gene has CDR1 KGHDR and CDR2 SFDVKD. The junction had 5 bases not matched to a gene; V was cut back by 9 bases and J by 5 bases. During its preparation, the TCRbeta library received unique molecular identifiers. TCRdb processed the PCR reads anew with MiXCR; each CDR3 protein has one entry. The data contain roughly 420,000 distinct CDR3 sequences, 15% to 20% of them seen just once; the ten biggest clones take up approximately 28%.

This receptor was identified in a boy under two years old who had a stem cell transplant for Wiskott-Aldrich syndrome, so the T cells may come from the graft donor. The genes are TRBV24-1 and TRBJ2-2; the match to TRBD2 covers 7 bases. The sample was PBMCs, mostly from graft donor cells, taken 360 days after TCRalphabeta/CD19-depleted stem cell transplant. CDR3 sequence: CATAGVRTGELFF. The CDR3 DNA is TGTGCCACCGCGGGAGTTCGAACCGGGGAGCTGTTTTTT.